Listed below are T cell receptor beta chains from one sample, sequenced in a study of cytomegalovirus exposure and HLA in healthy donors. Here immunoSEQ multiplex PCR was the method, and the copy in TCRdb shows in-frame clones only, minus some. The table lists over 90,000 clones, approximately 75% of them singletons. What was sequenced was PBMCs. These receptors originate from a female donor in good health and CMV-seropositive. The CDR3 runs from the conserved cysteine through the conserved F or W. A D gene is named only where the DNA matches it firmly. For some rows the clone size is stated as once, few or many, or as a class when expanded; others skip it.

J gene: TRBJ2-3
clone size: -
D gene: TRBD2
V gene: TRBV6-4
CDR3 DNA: TGTGCCAGCAGTGAGTGGAGCGGGGGGGCCGGAGATACGCAGTATTTT
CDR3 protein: CASSEWSGGAGDTQYF

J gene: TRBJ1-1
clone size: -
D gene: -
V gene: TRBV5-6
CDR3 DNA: TGTGCCAGCAGCTTAGTAGCGAACACTGAAGCTTTCTTT
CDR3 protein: CASSLVANTEAFF

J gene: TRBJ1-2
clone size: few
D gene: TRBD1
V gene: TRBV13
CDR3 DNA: TGTGCCAGCAGCTCCGACAGGGAGGTCTATGGCTACACCTTC
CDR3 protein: CASSSDREVYGYTF

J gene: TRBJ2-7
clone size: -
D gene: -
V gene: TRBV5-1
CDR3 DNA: TGCGCCAGCAGCTTGGGGACAGCCAAGATTTACGAGCAGTACTTC
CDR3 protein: CASSLGTAKIYEQYF

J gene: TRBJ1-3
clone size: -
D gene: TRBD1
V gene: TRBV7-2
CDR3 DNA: TGTGCCAGCAGCCCGCGATCCGGGACAGACGCTGGAAACACCATATATTTT
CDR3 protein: CASSPRSGTDAGNTIYF

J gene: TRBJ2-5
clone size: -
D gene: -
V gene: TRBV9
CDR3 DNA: TGTGCCAGCAGCGGATCCGCCGGGAAAGAGACCCAGTACTTC
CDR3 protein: CASSGSAGKETQYF

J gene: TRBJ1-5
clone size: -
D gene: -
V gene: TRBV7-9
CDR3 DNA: TGTGCCAGCAGCCTTAACGAGTATCAGCCCCAGCATTTT
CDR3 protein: CASSLNEYQPQHF

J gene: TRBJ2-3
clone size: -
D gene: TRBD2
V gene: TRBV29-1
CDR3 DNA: TGCAGCGTTGAAGACCGACTAGCGGGAGCAACAGATACGCAGTATTTT
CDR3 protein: CSVEDRLAGATDTQYF

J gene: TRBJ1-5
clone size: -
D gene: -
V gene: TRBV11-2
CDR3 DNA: TGTGCCAGCAGCGCGGACTATAGCAATCAGCCCCAGCATTTT
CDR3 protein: CASSADYSNQPQHF

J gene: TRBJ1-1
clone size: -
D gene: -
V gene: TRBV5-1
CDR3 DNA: TGCGCCAGTTATCAGGGGCGGAGTGAAGCTTTCTTT
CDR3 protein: CASYQGRSEAFF

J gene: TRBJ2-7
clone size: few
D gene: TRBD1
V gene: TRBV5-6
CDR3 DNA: TGTGCCAGCAGCTTGAGCGGGACAGGGGTACGCCCCGGAGACTTC
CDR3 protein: CASSLSGTGVRPGDF

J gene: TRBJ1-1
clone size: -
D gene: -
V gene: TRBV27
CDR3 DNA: TGTGCCAGCAGTTTACGGGGGAACACTGAAGCTTTCTTT
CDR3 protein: CASSLRGNTEAFF

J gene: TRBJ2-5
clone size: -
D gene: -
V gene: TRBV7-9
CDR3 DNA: TGTGCCAGCAGCTTAGCCCTCGGAGGAGGTGAGACCCAGTACTTC
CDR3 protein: CASSLALGGGETQYF

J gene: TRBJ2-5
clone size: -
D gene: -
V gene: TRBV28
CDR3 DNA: TGTGCCAGCAGCTGGTCCGGGGGAGAGACCCAGTACTTC
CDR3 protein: CASSWSGGETQYF

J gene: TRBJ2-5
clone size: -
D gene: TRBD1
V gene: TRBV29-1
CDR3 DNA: TGCAGCTCGGGGACAGGGGCCCAAGAGACCCAGTACTTC
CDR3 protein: CSSGTGAQETQYF

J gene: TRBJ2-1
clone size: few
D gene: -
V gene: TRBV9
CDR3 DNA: TGTGCCAGCAGCTCCCGGTACTCCTACGGGAATGAGCAGTTCTTC
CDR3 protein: CASSSRYSYGNEQFF

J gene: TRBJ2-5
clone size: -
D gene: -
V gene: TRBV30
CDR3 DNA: TGTGCCTGGAGTGGCGTTGCCGAGACCCAGTACTTC
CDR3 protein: CAWSGVAETQYF

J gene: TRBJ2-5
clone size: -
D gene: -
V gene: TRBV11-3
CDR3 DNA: TGTGCCAGCAGCTTAGGGGGGGACAGTGGAGAGACCCAGTACTTC
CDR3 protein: CASSLGGDSGETQYF

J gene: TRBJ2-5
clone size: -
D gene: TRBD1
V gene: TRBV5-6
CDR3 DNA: TGTGCCAGCAGCACCTCCGGGACAGGGCTGGAGACCCAGTACTTC
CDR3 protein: CASSTSGTGLETQYF

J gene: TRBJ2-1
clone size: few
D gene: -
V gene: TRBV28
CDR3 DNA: TGTGCCAGCATCCCAGCGGGCTCCTACAATGAGCAGTTCTTC
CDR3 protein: CASIPAGSYNEQFF

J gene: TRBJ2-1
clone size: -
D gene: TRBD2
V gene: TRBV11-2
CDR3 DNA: TGTGCCAGCAGCTCAATTCGAGGGACTACCTCCTACAATGAGCAGTTCTTC
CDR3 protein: CASSSIRGTTSYNEQFF

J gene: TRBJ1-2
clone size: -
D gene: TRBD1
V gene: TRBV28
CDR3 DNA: TGTGCCAGCAGCCGAACCACAGGGGGCCCTAACTATGGCTACACCTTC
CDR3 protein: CASSRTTGGPNYGYTF